Below, one T cell receptor beta chain is given with its context. The record originates from a study of blood T cell repertoires in COVID-19. For the study at large: Whether acute or convalescent, the COVID-19 samples came from the United States, Italy and Spain.

Seattle participants joined during active infection and were tracked over time. The method was immunoSEQ multiplex PCR; TCRdb's version includes in-frame clones alone and lacks a portion of them. The data contain 400,000 to 450,000 clones, around 91% of them singletons. The specimen sequenced was peripheral blood. This sequence originates from a woman aged 40-49 years with COVID-19, enrolled during active disease.

CDR3 sequence reads: CASSDSTYGYTF. The CDR3 bases are TGTGCCAGCAGCGACAGTACCTATGGCTACACCTTC. The chain is built from TRBV12-3 or TRBV12-4 and TRBJ1-2, with D possibly being TRBD1 (5 bases). The V gene lost 6 bases and the J gene lost 4 bases, with 9 bases spanning the gap. The length of the CDR3 is 12 residues.